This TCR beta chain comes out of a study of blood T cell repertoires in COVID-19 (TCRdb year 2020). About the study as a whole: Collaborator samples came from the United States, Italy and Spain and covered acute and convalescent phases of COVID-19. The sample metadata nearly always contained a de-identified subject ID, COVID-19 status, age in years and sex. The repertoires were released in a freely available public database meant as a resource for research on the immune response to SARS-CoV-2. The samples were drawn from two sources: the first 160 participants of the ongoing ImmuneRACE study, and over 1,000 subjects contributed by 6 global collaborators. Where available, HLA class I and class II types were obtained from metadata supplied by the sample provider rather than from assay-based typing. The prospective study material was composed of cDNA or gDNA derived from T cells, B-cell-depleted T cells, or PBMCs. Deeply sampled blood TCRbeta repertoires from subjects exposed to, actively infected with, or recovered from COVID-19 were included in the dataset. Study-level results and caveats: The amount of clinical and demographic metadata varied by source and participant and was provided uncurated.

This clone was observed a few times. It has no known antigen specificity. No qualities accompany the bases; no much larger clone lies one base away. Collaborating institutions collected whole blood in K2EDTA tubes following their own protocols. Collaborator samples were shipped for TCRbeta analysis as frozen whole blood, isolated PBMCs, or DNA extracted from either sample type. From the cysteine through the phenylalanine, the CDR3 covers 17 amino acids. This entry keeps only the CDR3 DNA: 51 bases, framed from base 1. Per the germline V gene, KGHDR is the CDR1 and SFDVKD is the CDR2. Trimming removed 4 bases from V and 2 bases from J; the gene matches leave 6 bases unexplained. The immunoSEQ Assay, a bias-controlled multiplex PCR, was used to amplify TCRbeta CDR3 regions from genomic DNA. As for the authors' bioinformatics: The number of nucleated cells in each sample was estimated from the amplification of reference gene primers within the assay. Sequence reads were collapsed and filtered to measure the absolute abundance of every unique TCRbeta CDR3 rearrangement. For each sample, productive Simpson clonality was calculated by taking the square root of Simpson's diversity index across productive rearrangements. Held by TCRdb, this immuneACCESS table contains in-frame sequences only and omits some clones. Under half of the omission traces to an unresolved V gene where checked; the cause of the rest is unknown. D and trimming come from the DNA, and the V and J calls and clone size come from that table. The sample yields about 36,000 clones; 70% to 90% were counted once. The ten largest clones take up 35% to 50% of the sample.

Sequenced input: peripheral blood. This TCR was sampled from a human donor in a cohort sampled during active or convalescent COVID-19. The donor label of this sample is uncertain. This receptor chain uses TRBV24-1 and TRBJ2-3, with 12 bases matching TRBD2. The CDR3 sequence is CATSDRTSGRNTDTQYF. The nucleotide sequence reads TGTGCCACCAGTGACCGAACTAGCGGGAGGAACACAGATACGCAGTATTTT.